The T cell receptor (beta chain) under discussion was sequenced for a study of blood T cell repertoires in COVID-19. The germline V gene has CDR1 MGHRA and CDR2 YSYEKL. The CDR3 is made up of 18 amino acids. Trimming shortened V by 0 bases and J by 0 bases, and 12 bases separated the two germline ends. Profiling relied on immunoSEQ multiplex PCR, and the TCRdb table lists in-frame clones only, not all of them. The data contain some 380,000 clones, more than 75% of them seen just once; the ten biggest clones take up 0.85% to 1.2%. The sample was peripheral blood. This rearrangement joins TRBV4-1 to TRBJ2-6; D is unresolved. This clonotype was obtained from a human donor with acute or convalescent COVID-19. The donor label of this sample is uncertain. The CDR3 nucleotides read TGCGCCAGCAGCCAAGATAATTACAGACACTCTGGGGCCAACGTCCTGACTTTC. Protein: CASSQDNYRHSGANVLTF.